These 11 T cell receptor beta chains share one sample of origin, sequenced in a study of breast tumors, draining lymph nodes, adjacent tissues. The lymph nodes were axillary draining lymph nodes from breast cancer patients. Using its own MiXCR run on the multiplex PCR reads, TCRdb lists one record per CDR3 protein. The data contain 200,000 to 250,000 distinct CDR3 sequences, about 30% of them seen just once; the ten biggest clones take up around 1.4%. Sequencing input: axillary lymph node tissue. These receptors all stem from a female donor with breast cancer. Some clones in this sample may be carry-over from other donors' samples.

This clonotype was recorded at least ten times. In DNA form, the CDR3 reads TGCAGTGCTGGCTCAACACTGAATGAGCAGTTCTTC. Translation: CSAGSTLNEQFF. The chain has TRBV20-1 and TRBJ2-1; D is unclear. V lost 5 bases, J lost 7 bases, and 12 bases lay in between. The CDR3 extends over 12 amino acids. From germline, CDR1 is DFQATT and CDR2 SNEGSKA (reference sequence).

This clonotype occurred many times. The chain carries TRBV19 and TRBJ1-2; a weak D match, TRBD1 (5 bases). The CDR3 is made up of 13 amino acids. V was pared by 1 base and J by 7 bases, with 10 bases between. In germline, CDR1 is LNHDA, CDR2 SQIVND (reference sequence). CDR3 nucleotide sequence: TGTGCCAGTAGTATAGGTGGCGGGACTGGCTACACCTTC. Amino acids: CASSIGGGTGYTF.

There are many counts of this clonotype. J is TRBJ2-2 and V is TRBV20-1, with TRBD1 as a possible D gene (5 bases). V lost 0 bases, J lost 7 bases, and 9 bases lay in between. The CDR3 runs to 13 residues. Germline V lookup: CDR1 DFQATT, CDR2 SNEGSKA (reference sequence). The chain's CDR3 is CSARDKGIGELFF. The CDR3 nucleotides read TGCAGTGCTAGAGATAAGGGGATCGGGGAGCTGTTTTTT.

CDR3 in amino acids: CASSQGRTILNEQFF. DNA of the CDR3: TGTGCCAGCAGCCAAGGTCGGACTATCCTGAATGAGCAGTTCTTC. The gene calls are TRBV3-1 and TRBJ2-1, with D perhaps TRBD2 (6 bases). CDR1 LGHDT and CDR2 YNNKEL come from the germline V gene (reference sequence). The V and J ends lost 1 base and 7 bases respectively, with 14 bases between them. CDR3 length equals 15 residues.

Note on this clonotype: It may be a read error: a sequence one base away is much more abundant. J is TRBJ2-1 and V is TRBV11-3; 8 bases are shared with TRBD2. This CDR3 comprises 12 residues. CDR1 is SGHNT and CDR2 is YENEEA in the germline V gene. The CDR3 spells CATTKRGNAQFF. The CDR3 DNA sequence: TGTGCCACGACTAAGCGGGGGAATGCGCAGTTCTTC.

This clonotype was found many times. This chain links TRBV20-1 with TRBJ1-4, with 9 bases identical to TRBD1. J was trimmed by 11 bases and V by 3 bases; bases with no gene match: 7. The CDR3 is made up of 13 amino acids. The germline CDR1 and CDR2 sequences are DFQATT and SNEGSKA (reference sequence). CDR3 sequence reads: CSARDRGDGKLFF. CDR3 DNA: TGCAGTGCTAGGGACAGGGGCGACGGGAAACTGTTTTTT.

Here the CDR3 reads CSARLAGDTGELFF. In DNA, the CDR3 is TGCAGTGCTAGACTAGCGGGAGACACCGGGGAGCTGTTTTTT. This sequence joins TRBV20-1 and TRBJ2-2, with 10 bases matching TRBD2. This CDR3 has 14 residues. Germline-derived CDR1 and CDR2 are DFQATT and SNEGSKA (reference sequence). The ends lost 2 bases at V and 3 bases at J; junction bases unmatched: 0.

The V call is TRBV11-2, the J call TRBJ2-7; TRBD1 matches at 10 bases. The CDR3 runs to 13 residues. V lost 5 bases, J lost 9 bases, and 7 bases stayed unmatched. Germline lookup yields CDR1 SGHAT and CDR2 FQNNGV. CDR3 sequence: CASSRDRGVWQYF. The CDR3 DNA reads TGTGCCAGCAGCCGGGACAGGGGAGTTTGGCAGTACTTC.

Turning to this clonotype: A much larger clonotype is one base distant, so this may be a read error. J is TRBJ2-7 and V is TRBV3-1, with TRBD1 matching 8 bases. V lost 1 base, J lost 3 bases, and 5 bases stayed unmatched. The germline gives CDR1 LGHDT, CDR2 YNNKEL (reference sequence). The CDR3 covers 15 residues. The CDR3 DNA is TGTGCCAGCAGCCAAGGGTGGACAGGGAGCTACGAGCAGTACTTC. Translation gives CASSQGWTGSYEQYF.

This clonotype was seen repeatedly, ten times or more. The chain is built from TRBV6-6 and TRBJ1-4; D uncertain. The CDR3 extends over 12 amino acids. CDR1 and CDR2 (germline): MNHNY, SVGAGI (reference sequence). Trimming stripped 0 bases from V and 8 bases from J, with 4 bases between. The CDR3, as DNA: TGTGCCAGCAGTTACTCCGGGGAAAAACTGTTTTTT. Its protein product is CASSYSGEKLFF.

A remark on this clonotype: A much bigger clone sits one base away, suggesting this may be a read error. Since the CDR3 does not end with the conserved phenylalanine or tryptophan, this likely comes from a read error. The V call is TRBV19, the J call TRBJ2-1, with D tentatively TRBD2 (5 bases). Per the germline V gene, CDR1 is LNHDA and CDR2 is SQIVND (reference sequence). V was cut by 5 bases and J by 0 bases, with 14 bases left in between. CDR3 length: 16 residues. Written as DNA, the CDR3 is TGTGCCAGTAGTCTCCCTCTAGGGAGCTCCTACAATGAGCAGTTCTCC. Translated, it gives CASSLPLGSSYNEQFS.